A single sample is the source of the 17 T cell receptor beta chains below, sequenced in a study of early T cells in non-severe SARS-CoV-2 infection. MiXCR was run by TCRdb on the 5' RACE reads, yielding one entry per CDR3 protein. The data show more than 20,000 distinct CDR3 sequences, 3.5% to 4.5% seen once. Sequencing was carried out using whole blood. The source of these receptors is an adult who was a healthcare worker with PCR-confirmed SARS-CoV-2 infection or an uninfected control (not recorded which).

Only a few counts were recorded for this clonotype. The rearrangement uses TRBV6-1 and TRBJ2-1; maybe TRBD1 (5 bases). Germline assignment: CDR1 MNHNS and CDR2 SASEGT. The CDR3 sequence is 12 residues long. V lost 6 bases and J 8 bases, leaving 11 bases between the germline ends. CDR3 in amino acids: CASSRVRDEQFF. CDR3 bases: TGTGCCAGCAGCAGGGTTCGGGATGAGCAGTTCTTC.

This clonotype was detected ten times or more. This chain uses TRBV12-5 with TRBJ2-3; D ambiguous. Germline CDR1 reads LGHNT; CDR2 reads FRNRAP. CDR3 size: 13 residues. Trimming took off 4 bases at V and 4 bases at J, with 9 bases between the two ends. Written as DNA, the CDR3 is TGTGCTAGTGGTTCCCATTCCGCAGATACGCAGTATTTT. Amino acid sequence: CASGSHSADTQYF.

This clonotype was recorded at least ten times. The junction departs from the called germline gene at one end, perhaps through a read error. The chain recombines TRBV2 with TRBJ1-2, with 8 bases identical to TRBD1. CDR1 is SNHLY and CDR2 is FYNNEI in the germline V gene. There are 14 residues in the CDR3. CDR3 coding DNA: TGTGCCAGCAGAGAAGGACAGGGTGACTATGGCTACACCTTC. Protein product: CASREGQGDYGYTF.

This clonotype appeared a few times. The J gene is TRBJ2-1, the V gene TRBV4-3; D is tentatively TRBD1 or TRBD2 (6 bases each). The CDR3 runs to 16 residues. CDR1 is LGHNA and CDR2 is YSLEER in the germline V gene. Trimming removed 0 bases at V and 14 bases at J, with 23 bases between. The CDR3 coding sequence is TGCGCCAGCAGCCAAGATCGGGGGCAGGGTGGAGTAGCGAAGTTCTTC. This translates into CASSQDRGQGGVAKFF.

This sequence joins TRBV11-2 and TRBJ2-2, with D perhaps being TRBD1 or TRBD2 (6 bases each). Trimming cost V 1 base and J 0 bases, with 9 bases left between them. The CDR3 runs to 16 residues. Germline-derived CDR1 and CDR2 are SGHAT and FQNNGV. The CDR3 loop reads CASSLAGATNTGELFF. In DNA, the CDR3 is TGTGCCAGCAGCTTAGCGGGGGCCACGAACACCGGGGAGCTGTTTTTT.

This clonotype has ten or more counts. This chain connects TRBV12-3 or TRBV12-4 to TRBJ1-2; D unclear. The CDR3 consists of 13 residues. The ends were cut back, 6 bases at V and 0 bases at J, with 8 bases in the middle. In DNA, the CDR3 is TGTGCCAGCAGCCCCGACCCTAACTATGGCTACACCTTC. Residues: CASSPDPNYGYTF.

This clonotype was observed many times. The chain links TRBV12-3 or TRBV12-4 to TRBJ2-1; perhaps TRBD2 as D (5 bases). This CDR3 comprises 15 residues. V shed 6 bases and J shed 2 bases, with 14 bases lying between them. CDR3 region: CASRADGKAYNEQFF. In nucleotides, the CDR3 is TGTGCCAGCAGGGCTGACGGGAAAGCCTACAATGAGCAGTTCTTC.

This clonotype was observed many times. V gene TRBV19 combines with J gene TRBJ1-4; tentative D call: TRBD1 (5 bases). The CDR3 is made up of 15 amino acids. CDR1 LNHDA and CDR2 SQIVND come from the germline V gene (reference sequence). The V gene lost 3 bases and the J gene lost 0 bases, with 8 bases spanning the gap. Here the CDR3 DNA reads TGTGCCAGTAGTATTCGGGGCACAACTAATGAAAAACTGTTTTTT. This sequence encodes CASSIRGTTNEKLFF.

This clonotype was recorded at least ten times. V usage is TRBV5-1 and J usage is TRBJ2-7; TRBD2 matches 9 bases. The CDR3 has 14 residues. V shed 0 bases and J 6 bases; nucleotides not matched to a gene: 4. Germline CDR1 is SGHRS and CDR2 is YFSETQ. The CDR3: CASSLGLAGTEQYF. DNA for the CDR3: TGCGCCAGCAGCTTGGGCCTAGCGGGGACCGAGCAGTACTTC.

By share, this clonotype counts as medium-sized (0.01 to 0.1%). V gene TRBV6-6 combines with J gene TRBJ1-4; D is possibly TRBD1 (5 bases). With 10 bases removed from V and 6 bases from J, the gap between germline ends came to 21 bases. The CDR3 has 15 residues. Germline V gene lookup returns CDR1 MNHNY and CDR2 SVGAGI (reference sequence). CDR3 protein: CATGGLRQGYEKLFF. CDR3 nucleotides: TGTGCCACCGGTGGGCTACGGCAGGGCTATGAAAAACTGTTTTTT.

This clonotype appeared a few times. The chain links TRBV20-1 to TRBJ2-5; D may be TRBD1 or TRBD2 (6 bases each). Trimming removed 3 bases from V and 3 bases from J, with 14 bases in between. The CDR3 is made up of 14 amino acids. CDR1 DFQATT and CDR2 SNEGSKA come from the germline V gene (reference sequence). CDR3 protein: CSARWRGSKETQYF. The CDR3 nucleotides are TGCAGTGCTAGGTGGAGGGGGTCGAAAGAGACCCAGTACTTC.

The rearrangement uses TRBV27 and TRBJ1-5; D is ambiguous. Trimming stripped 2 bases from V and 3 bases from J, with 11 bases between. The length of the CDR3 is 15 residues. Germline V gene sequence: CDR1 MNHEY, CDR2 SMNVEV (reference sequence). CDR3 sequence (DNA): TGTGCCAGCAGTTTAGGCCGGCCGATCAATCAGCCCCAGCATTTT. This sequence encodes CASSLGRPINQPQHF.

This clonotype was counted ten times or more. The chain carries TRBV29-1 and TRBJ2-7; D may be TRBD1 (5 bases). Trimming cost V 6 bases and J 0 bases, with 24 bases left between them. CDR3 length: 17 residues. Germline lookup yields CDR1 SQVTM and CDR2 ANQGSEA. CDR3 sequence (DNA): TGCAGCGTACACGCAAGGCAGGGCCGGCCCCTCTCCTACGAGCAGTACTTC. Protein product: CSVHARQGRPLSYEQYF.

This clonotype was recorded many times. The chain employs TRBV3-1 and TRBJ1-2; D gene ambiguous. Between the trimmed V and J ends, which lost 6 bases and 2 bases, there was a span of 13 bases. CDR3 size: 14 residues. CDR1 is LGHDT and CDR2 is YNNKEL in the germline V gene (reference sequence). CDR3 sequence (DNA): TGTGCCAGCAGATCTGGACCGACGAACTATGGCTACACCTTC. This translates into CASRSGPTNYGYTF.

Ten or more counts support this clonotype. The chain joins TRBV19 to TRBJ1-1, with 9 bases identical to TRBD1. Germline trimming cut 6 bases from V and 10 bases from J; bases unmatched to any gene: 18. The CDR3 contains 16 residues. Germline CDR1 is LNHDA and CDR2 is SQIVND (reference sequence). The DNA for the CDR3 is TGTGCCAGTAGCCTAGCCTTGGGGACAGACAGGGGGACAGCTTTCTTT. Amino acid sequence: CASSLALGTDRGTAFF.

This clonotype occurred many times. The rearrangement uses TRBV11-2 and TRBJ2-3; D unclear. The CDR3 length is 13 residues. Germline lookup yields CDR1 SGHAT and CDR2 FQNNGV. Trimming took off 5 bases at V and 4 bases at J, with 10 bases between the two ends. In nucleotides, the CDR3 is TGTGCCAGCAGCGGTTGGTTCCCAGATACGCAGTATTTT. It yields the protein CASSGWFPDTQYF.

This clonotype was observed at least ten times. The rearrangement links TRBV10-2 to TRBJ2-3; 7 bases match TRBD1. CDR3 length equals 17 residues. CDR1 and CDR2 from the germline V gene are WSHSY and SAAADI. The V segment lost 2 bases and the J segment 0 bases; nucleotides outside the gene matches: 8. The DNA for the CDR3 is TGCGCCAGCAGTGAGCCAAAAACAGGGGTCAGCACAGATACGCAGTATTTT. Encoded protein: CASSEPKTGVSTDTQYF.